One and the same sample provided the 24 T cell receptor beta chains below, sequenced in a study of blood T cell repertoires in COVID-19. Assay: immunoSEQ multiplex PCR; the TCRdb copy retains only in-frame clones and omits some. The table shows about 130,000 clones, with approximately 88% occurring only once. Sample: peripheral blood. All receptors derive from a man aged 50-59 years with acute or convalescent COVID-19.

The chain links TRBV3-1 (or the pseudogene TRBV3-2) to TRBJ1-6, with 9 positions matching TRBD1. J gave up 7 bases and V 0 bases, and 4 bases lay outside the gene matches. Germline V gene data show CDR1 as LGHDT and CDR2 as YNNKEL (reference sequence). This CDR3 comprises 16 residues. The CDR3 sequence: CASSQDGGQGNSPLHF. The CDR3, as DNA: TGTGCCAGCAGCCAAGATGGGGGACAGGGCAATTCACCCCTCCACTTT.

In this sample, this clone turned up a few times. This sequence joins TRBV2 and TRBJ2-7, with D possibly matching TRBD2 (5 bases). The germline V and J ends were trimmed by 0 bases and 3 bases, with 12 bases remaining between them. From germline, CDR1 is SNHLY and CDR2 FYNNEI. The CDR3 contains 15 residues. CDR3 sequence: CASSEALPGIYEQYF. The CDR3 coding sequence is TGTGCCAGCAGTGAAGCGCTTCCGGGGATCTACGAGCAGTACTTC. The whole variable domain, remainder taken from reference TRBV2 and TRBJ2-7, is EPEVTQTPSHQVTQMGQEVILRCVPISNHLYFYWYRQILGQKVEFLVSFYNNEISEKSEIFDDQFSVERPDGSNFTLKIRSTKLEDSAMYFCASSEALPGIYEQYFGPGTRLTVT.

Concerning this clone: The sample contains more than one DNA sequence encoding this CDR3. The chain uses TRBV5-1 and TRBJ1-1, with 8 bases that match TRBD1. Per the germline V gene, CDR1 is SGHRS and CDR2 is YFSETQ. This CDR3 has 12 residues. V trimming: 2 bases; J trimming: 7 bases; junction bases outside the gene matches: 1. The CDR3 protein is CASSLGQGEAFF. For the CDR3, the DNA is TGCGCCAGCAGCTTAGGACAGGGTGAAGCTTTCTTT.

In DNA form, the CDR3 reads TGTGCCAGCAGCCAAGGTAGCACGCCGAACACTGAAGCTTTCTTT. As protein: CASSQGSTPNTEAFF. The chain links TRBV3-1 (or the pseudogene TRBV3-2) to TRBJ1-1; D call uncertain. Trimming stripped 1 base from V and 1 base from J, with 10 bases between. CDR3 length: 15 residues. The germline gives CDR1 LGHDT, CDR2 YNNKEL (reference sequence).

The chain has TRBV15 and TRBJ1-4; 10 bases fit TRBD1. Germline V gene lookup returns CDR1 LNHNV and CDR2 YYDKDF (reference sequence). Unmatched junction bases numbered 3, after V lost 7 bases and J lost 7 bases. The CDR3 contains 13 residues. CDR3 nucleotides: TGTGCCACCAACCGGGACAGGGGTGAAAAACTGTTTTTT. This codes for CATNRDRGEKLFF.

This rearrangement joins TRBV9 to TRBJ2-7; TRBD2 agrees at 9 bases. The CDR3 contains 13 residues. Trimming cost V 2 bases and J 8 bases; bases outside gene matches: 5. Germline V CDR1 and CDR2: SGDLS, YYNGEE. This chain's CDR3 is CASSVGGTSQQYF. For the CDR3, the DNA is TGTGCCAGCAGCGTGGGGGGGACTAGCCAGCAGTACTTC.

V is TRBV7-6 and J is TRBJ1-2; D remains ambiguous. Germline V gene lookup returns CDR1 SGHVS and CDR2 FNYEAQ. The V gene lost 4 bases and the J gene lost 0 bases, with 18 bases spanning the gap. There are 17 residues in the CDR3. The CDR3 DNA follows: TGTGCCAGCAGCTCCCGTCTTGGAAGTCTAGCTAACTATGGCTACACCTTC. It yields the protein CASSSRLGSLANYGYTF.

The genes are TRBV6-4 and TRBJ1-2, with a weak D call TRBD1 (6 bases). CDR1 and CDR2 (germline): MRHNA, SNTAGT. The CDR3 loop spans 14 amino acids. Trimming stripped 6 bases from V and 8 bases from J, with 19 bases between. Here the CDR3 reads CASRDTGIFGGYTF. The CDR3 nucleotides are TGTGCCAGCAGGGACACAGGGATCTTCGGAGGCTACACCTTC.

The V and J genes are TRBV5-1 and TRBJ2-6; no clear D. The CDR3 sequence is 14 residues long. Germline-derived CDR1 and CDR2 are SGHRS and YFSETQ. V was shortened by 2 bases and J by 1 base, with 4 bases between the two germline ends. The CDR3 spells CASSFPSGANVLTF. CDR3 nucleotides: TGCGCCAGCAGCTTTCCGTCTGGGGCCAACGTCCTGACTTTC.

The chain is built from TRBV5-1 and TRBJ2-1; 10 bases map to TRBD2. V was pared by 4 bases and J by 5 bases, with 9 bases of the junction left unmatched. The CDR3 covers 16 residues. Germline CDR1 SGHRS, CDR2 YFSETQ. CDR3 nucleotide sequence: TGCGCCAGCAGCGAGAGACTAGCGGGTTCGGACAATGAGCAGTTCTTC. As protein: CASSERLAGSDNEQFF. The full variable domain, with the rest looked up from reference TRBV5-1 and TRBJ2-1, is KAGVTQTPRYLIKTRGQQVTLSCSPISGHRSVSWYQQTPGQGLQFLFEYFSETQRNKGNFPGRFSGRQFSNSRSEMNVSTLELGDSALYLCASSERLAGSDNEQFFGPGTRLTVL.

The chain is built from TRBV10-1 and TRBJ2-3, with TRBD2 as a possible D gene (6 bases). Germline CDR1 WNHNN, CDR2 SYGVQD (reference sequence). V lost 0 bases to trimming and J lost 3 bases, with 19 bases between them. The CDR3 extends over 18 amino acids. The CDR3 region has the DNA TGCGCCAGCAGTGAGTCCAGATGGTTCGGGGGAAGGACAGATACGCAGTATTTT. Translating gives CASSESRWFGGRTDTQYF.

In this sample, this clone turned up a few times. The chain links TRBV5-5 to TRBJ1-1; D gene unclear. V lost 2 bases, J lost 4 bases, and 12 bases lay in between. CDR3 length: 14 residues. Germline V CDR1 and CDR2: SGHKS, YYEKEE (reference sequence). This CDR3 is CASSFPMAGTEAFF. CDR3 DNA: TGTGCCAGCAGCTTCCCAATGGCAGGCACTGAAGCTTTCTTT.

This chain links TRBV27 with TRBJ1-3; a possible D gene is TRBD1 (6 bases). The CDR3 contains 14 residues. Germline lookup yields CDR1 MNHEY and CDR2 SMNVEV (reference sequence). V lost 3 bases, J lost 2 bases, and 8 bases lay in between. CDR3 sequence: CASSFDRTGNTIYF. As DNA, the CDR3 is TGTGCCAGCAGTTTCGACAGGACTGGAAACACCATATATTTT.

The rearrangement links TRBV3-1 (or the pseudogene TRBV3-2) to TRBJ1-1; the D is unclear. The CDR3 has 14 amino acids. Deletions cut 1 base from V and 5 bases from J, with 11 bases between. Germline-derived CDR1 and CDR2 are LGHDT and YNNKEL (reference sequence). The CDR3 spells CASSQVYRGTEAFF. The CDR3 region has the DNA TGTGCCAGCAGCCAAGTGTATCGGGGAACTGAAGCTTTCTTT.

This chain links TRBV5-5 with TRBJ1-2, with 7 bases fitting TRBD1. V shed 10 bases and J 3 bases; nucleotides not matched to a gene: 12. CDR1 is SGHKS and CDR2 is YYEKEE in the germline V gene (reference sequence). There are 14 residues in the CDR3. The CDR3 region has the DNA TGTGCCTCCAGCGTGGACAGGCCGGACTATGGCTACACCTTC. Translation gives CASSVDRPDYGYTF.

V and J are TRBV19 and TRBJ2-1, with 11 bases aligning to TRBD2. The CDR3 extends over 14 amino acids. The J segment lost 7 bases and the V segment lost 10 bases, leaving 9 bases of the junction unmatched. Germline V gene sequence: CDR1 LNHDA, CDR2 SQIVND (reference sequence). CDR3 DNA: TGTGCCACCTCTCTTAGCGGGGGGGGGAATGAGCAGTTCTTC. Residues: CATSLSGGGNEQFF.

The rearrangement uses TRBV24-1 and TRBJ2-7; TRBD1 aligns across 8 bases. Germline V gives CDR1 KGHDR, CDR2 SFDVKD. The CDR3 length is 15 residues. The V segment lost 1 base and the J segment 2 bases; nucleotides outside the gene matches: 3. The DNA of the CDR3 is TGTGCCACCAGTGATTTTCGGACAGGGACCTACGAGCAGTACTTC. Translation gives CATSDFRTGTYEQYF.

This chain joins TRBV19 and TRBJ2-5, with D maybe TRBD2 (6 bases). V lost 6 bases and J lost 5, with 13 bases in between. Germline CDR1 reads LNHDA; CDR2 reads SQIVND (reference sequence). The CDR3 totals 13 residues. The CDR3 sequence: CASSSLEGETQYF. For the CDR3, the DNA is TGTGCCAGTAGCTCCCTGGAGGGTGAGACCCAGTACTTC.

V is TRBV9 and J is TRBJ1-1, with D tentatively TRBD1 (6 bases). This CDR3 comprises 17 residues. The germline V gene has CDR1 SGDLS and CDR2 YYNGEE. V lost 0 bases, J lost 4 bases, and 19 bases lay in between. The CDR3 nucleotides are TGTGCCAGCAGCGTAGAAGGGAGTGGGGGCCCTAGCACTGAAGCTTTCTTT. It is translated as CASSVEGSGGPSTEAFF.

V and J are TRBV27 and TRBJ2-1, with 10 nucleotides matching TRBD2. CDR1 is MNHEY and CDR2 is SMNVEV in the germline V gene (reference sequence). Trimming removed 8 bases from V and 0 bases from J; junction bases left unmatched: 13. The CDR3 is 18 residues long. The CDR3 region is CASSRLAGVLSSYNEQFF. The CDR3 coding sequence is TGTGCCAGCTCCCGGCTAGCGGGAGTCCTAAGCTCCTACAATGAGCAGTTCTTC.

The CDR3 nucleotides are TGTGCCAGCAGCTTAATTTACAGCTATGGCTACACCTTC. It yields the protein CASSLIYSYGYTF. V gene TRBV5-8 combines with J gene TRBJ1-2, with D unresolved. The CDR3 runs to 13 residues. With 2 bases removed from V and 4 bases from J, the gap between germline ends came to 9 bases. Germline CDR1 reads SGHTS; CDR2 reads YDEGEE.

V is TRBV27 and J is TRBJ2-3; possible D gene TRBD2, 5 bases. This CDR3 comprises 19 residues. V was clipped by 2 bases and J by 0 bases, with 21 bases between them. Germline CDR1 and CDR2: MNHEY and SMNVEV (reference sequence). The CDR3: CASSLDFRPRTRSTDTQYF. In DNA, the CDR3 is TGTGCCAGCAGTTTAGACTTTCGCCCTAGGACTCGAAGCACAGATACGCAGTATTTT.

The rearrangement uses TRBV2 and TRBJ1-3; perhaps TRBD1 as D (5 bases). Trimming removed 5 bases at V and 1 base at J, with 15 bases between. The CDR3 loop spans 16 amino acids. CDR1 SNHLY and CDR2 FYNNEI come from the germline V gene. The CDR3 protein is CASSFQGMLSGNTIYF. The DNA of the CDR3 is TGTGCCAGCAGTTTTCAGGGCATGTTATCTGGAAACACCATATATTTT.

The chain links TRBV29-1 to TRBJ1-1; 10 bases fit TRBD1. There are 16 residues in the CDR3. The germline CDR1 and CDR2 sequences are SQVTM and ANQGSEA. V lost 3 bases, J lost 4 bases, and 11 bases stayed unmatched. CDR3 sequence reads: CSVEGSSDRGPTEAFF. The CDR3 DNA sequence: TGCAGCGTTGAGGGATCCTCAGACAGGGGGCCCACTGAAGCTTTCTTT.